The TCR beta chain described here comes from a study of T cell repertoires in cytomegalovirus infection. On the study more broadly: TCR beta signatures that were public indicated CMV infection and matching HLA type. Whole-study findings and limits: CMV-specific HLA-C-restricted TCR beta clonotypes dominated the ex vivo response.

About this clonotype: Its cognate antigen is unknown.

From the reads, TCRdb called clonotypes with MiXCR, one entry per CDR3 protein. The sample consists of approximately 110,000 distinct CDR3 sequences, about 32% of them appearing once. CDR1 is LNHDA and CDR2 is SQIVND in the germline V gene (reference sequence). The CDR3 is 13 amino acids. Trimming took 10 bases from V and 5 from J; bases not matched to a gene: 11. The gene calls are TRBV19 and TRBJ2-7, with 7 bases matching TRBD2. The sequencing here drew on CD8+ T cells from cultured PBMCs, taken from culture after CMV antigen stimulation. The sequence was obtained from a human donor in good health (CMV status not recorded). Some clones in this sample may be carry-over from other donors' samples. CDR3 DNA sequence: TGTGCCACCGGGGGAGGGGCGGCAAACGAGCAGTACTTC. This codes for CATGGGAANEQYF. Together with reference TRBV19 and TRBJ2-7, the CDR3 gives the full variable domain: DGGITQSPKYLFRKEGQNVTLSCEQNLNHDAMYWYRQDPGQGLRLIYYSQIVNDFQKGDIAEGYSVSREKKESFPLTVTSAQKNPTAFYLCATGGGAANEQYFGPGTRLTVT.